This TCR beta chain emerged from a study of tumor-infiltrating lymphocytes in oesophageal squamous cell carcinoma (dated by TCRdb to the mid-2010s). The CDR3 holds 15 amino acids from the cysteine to the phenylalanine. Here the CDR3 DNA is all that survives: 45 bases in frame from base 1. CDR1 and CDR2 are read off the germline V gene as MNHNS and SASEGT. The germline V end is reduced by 10 bases and the J end by 7 bases; junction bases left unmatched: 16. In its sample, this clonotype was seen many times. This clone's antigen is unknown. One base away there is no much larger clone; base qualities are not given. Library preparation employed PCR. The sequencer listed for this sample is Illumina HiSeq 2000. TCRdb passed the public sequencing reads through fastp at Q25 and MiXCR, retaining productive beta sequences. Every distinct CDR3 protein forms one entry, paired with its most common genes and DNA. The sample table shows some 21,000 distinct CDR3 sequences, and around 43% are seen once. The leading ten clones occupy 13% of the sample.

Sequenced input: normal esophageal tissue next to the tumor. This chain joins TRBV6-1 to TRBJ1-2; TRBD1 matches 9 bases in the middle. The receptor comes from a male donor with esophageal squamous cell carcinoma. The DNA sequence reads TGTGCCACCTTCGACATATCCGGACAGGGGTCTGGCTACACCTTC. The encoded protein is CATFDISGQGSGYTF.